This T cell receptor beta chain was sequenced during a study of blood T cell repertoires in COVID-19. The CDR3 has 16 amino acids. CDR1 and CDR2 from the germline V gene are SGHAT and FQNNGV. The V gene end was trimmed by 1 base and the J gene end by 5 bases; junction bases not matched to a gene: 4. The repertoire was sequenced with immunoSEQ multiplex PCR; TCRdb's copy has only in-frame clones and lacks some. The repertoire holds 200,000 to 250,000 clones, with around 84% as singletons. The V and J genes are TRBV11-2 and TRBJ2-3, with 12 bases identical to TRBD2. The TCR was taken from an elderly man with acute or convalescent COVID-19. Sequenced: peripheral blood. The CDR3 sequence: CASSLGLAGGQDTQYF. Written as DNA, the CDR3 is TGTGCCAGCAGCTTAGGGCTAGCGGGAGGGCAAGATACGCAGTATTTT. The full variable domain, completed using reference TRBV11-2 and TRBJ2-3, is EAGVAQSPRYKIIEKRQSVAFWCNPISGHATLYWYQQILGQGPKLLIQFQNNGVVDDSQLPKDRFSAERLKGVDSTLKIQPAKLEDSAVYLCASSLGLAGGQDTQYFGPGTRLTVL.